This TCR beta chain originates from a study of T-cell memory formation after mild COVID-19. Findings and caveats of the study: Later expanders leaned toward CD4+, whereas clones contracting from day 15 to 85 were balanced CD4/CD8.

Constant-segment primers were used for 5'RACE, and the resulting TCR alpha and TCR beta cDNA libraries carried sample barcodes and UMIs. TCRdb redid the calling of the 5' RACE reads with MiXCR, one entry per CDR3 protein. The sample has hundreds of thousands of distinct CDR3 sequences; roughly 22% are singletons. As concerns this clonotype: Its antigen remains unknown.

Trimming removed 4 bases at V and 7 bases at J, with 23 bases between. This CDR3 is built from 16 residues. Source material: PBMCs or a T cell subset sorted from them (not recorded which). The chain is built from TRBV12-3 or TRBV12-4 and TRBJ2-7, with D perhaps matching TRBD2 (7 bases). This receptor was taken from an adult woman who had mild COVID-19 (a few samples of this study predate the infection). Cell type and time point are not known. The DNA of the CDR3 is TGTGCCAGCAGTTCTGGGGGGGCCGCCGGAGGGGAGGAGCAGTACTTC. Translating gives CASSSGGAAGGEEQYF.